The clone carrying this T cell receptor beta chain was seen only a few times. What it recognizes is unknown. TCRdb analysed the reads with MiXCR anew, one entry per CDR3 protein. The repertoire holds hundreds of thousands of distinct CDR3 sequences, with around 24% as singletons. The data stem from a study of T cell repertoires in cytomegalovirus infection. The wider study: TCR beta signatures that were public indicated CMV infection and matching HLA type. General study points: HLA-C-restricted CMV clonotypes gave the most frequent clonotype in two of eight donors. Cumulative public TCR beta family frequency identified CMV carriers with the relevant HLA.

The germline V gene has CDR1 MDHEN and CDR2 SYDVKM. With 6 bases removed from V and 0 bases from J, the gap between germline ends came to 14 bases. The CDR3 spans 15 residues. V gene TRBV28 combines with J gene TRBJ1-1; D gene ambiguous. Sequenced: CD8+ T cells from PBMCs. The clonotype was recovered from a human donor in good health (CMV status not recorded). Some clones in this sample may be carry-over from other donors' samples. The CDR3 coding sequence is TGTGCCAGCAGCTTTCGGTCCTCGGTGAACACTGAAGCTTTCTTT. It codes for CASSFRSSVNTEAFF.